This T cell receptor beta chain was identified in a study of blood T cell repertoires in COVID-19. Profiling relied on immunoSEQ multiplex PCR, and the TCRdb table lists in-frame clones only, not all of them. The repertoire holds fewer than 250,000 clones, with about 83% as singletons. CDR3 length: 13 residues. The germline CDR1 and CDR2 sequences are SQVTM and ANQGSEA. V lost 6 bases to trimming and J lost 3 bases; unmatched junction nucleotides: 3. Specimen: PBMCs or T cells enriched from blood (not recorded which). This receptor was taken from a woman between 45 and 60 years old who had recovered from COVID-19. The V gene is TRBV29-1, the J gene TRBJ2-1, with 9 bases matching TRBD1. The CDR3 region is CSVGQGFYNEQFF. CDR3 in DNA: TGCAGCGTCGGACAGGGGTTCTACAATGAGCAGTTCTTC.